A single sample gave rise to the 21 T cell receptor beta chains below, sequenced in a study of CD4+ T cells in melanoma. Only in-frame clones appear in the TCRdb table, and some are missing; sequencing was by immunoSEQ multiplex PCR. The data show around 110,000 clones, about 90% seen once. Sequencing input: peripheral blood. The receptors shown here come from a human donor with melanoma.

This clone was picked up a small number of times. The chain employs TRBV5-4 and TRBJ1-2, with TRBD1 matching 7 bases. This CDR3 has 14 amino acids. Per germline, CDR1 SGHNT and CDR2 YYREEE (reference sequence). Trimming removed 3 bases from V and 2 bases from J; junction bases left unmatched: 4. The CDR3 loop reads CASSYAGQNYGYTF. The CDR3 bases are TGTGCCAGCAGCTATGCGGGACAGAACTATGGCTACACCTTC. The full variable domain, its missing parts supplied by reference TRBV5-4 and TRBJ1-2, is ETGVTQSPTHLIKTRGQQVTLRCSSQSGHNTVSWYQQALGQGPQFIFQYYREEENGRGNFPPRFSGLQFPNYSSELNVNALELDDSALYLCASSYAGQNYGYTFGSGTRLTVV.

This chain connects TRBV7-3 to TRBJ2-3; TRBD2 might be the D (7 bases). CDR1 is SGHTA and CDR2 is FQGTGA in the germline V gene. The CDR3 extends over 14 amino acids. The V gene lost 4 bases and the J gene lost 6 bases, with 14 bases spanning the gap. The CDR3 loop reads CASSSEGGVDTQYF. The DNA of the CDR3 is TGTGCCAGCAGCTCGGAGGGGGGGGTGGATACGCAGTATTTT. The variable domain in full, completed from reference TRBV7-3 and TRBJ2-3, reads GAGVSQTPSNKVTEKGKYVELRCDPISGHTALYWYRQSLGQGPEFLIYFQGTGAADDSGLPNDRFFAVRPEGSVSTLKIQRTERGDSAVYLCASSSEGGVDTQYFGPGTRLTVL.

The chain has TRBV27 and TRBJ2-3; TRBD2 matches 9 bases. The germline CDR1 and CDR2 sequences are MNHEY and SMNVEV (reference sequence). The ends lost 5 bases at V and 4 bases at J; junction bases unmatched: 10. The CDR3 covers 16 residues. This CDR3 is CASSKKRGAGPDTQYF. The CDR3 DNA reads TGTGCCAGCAGTAAAAAGCGGGGGGCAGGCCCAGATACGCAGTATTTT.

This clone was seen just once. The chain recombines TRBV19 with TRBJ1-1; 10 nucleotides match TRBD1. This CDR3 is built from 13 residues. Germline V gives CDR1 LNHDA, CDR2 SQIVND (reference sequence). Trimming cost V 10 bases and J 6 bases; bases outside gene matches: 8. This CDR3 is CATRDRGWAEAFF. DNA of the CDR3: TGTGCCACACGGGACAGGGGATGGGCTGAAGCTTTCTTT. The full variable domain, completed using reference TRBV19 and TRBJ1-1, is DGGITQSPKYLFRKEGQNVTLSCEQNLNHDAMYWYRQDPGQGLRLIYYSQIVNDFQKGDIAEGYSVSREKKESFPLTVTSAQKNPTAFYLCATRDRGWAEAFFGQGTRLTVV.

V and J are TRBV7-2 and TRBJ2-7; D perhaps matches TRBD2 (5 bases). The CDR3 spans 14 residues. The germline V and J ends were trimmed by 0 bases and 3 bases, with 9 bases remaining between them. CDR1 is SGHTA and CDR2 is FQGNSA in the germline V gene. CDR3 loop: CASSLASGIYEQYF. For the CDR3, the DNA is TGTGCCAGCAGCTTAGCATCGGGGATCTACGAGCAGTACTTC.

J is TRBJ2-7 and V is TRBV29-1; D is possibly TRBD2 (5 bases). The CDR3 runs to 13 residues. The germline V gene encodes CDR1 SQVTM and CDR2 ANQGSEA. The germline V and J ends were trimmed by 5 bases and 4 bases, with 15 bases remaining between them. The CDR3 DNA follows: TGCAGCGTTCGGCGCTCGGAGGCGTACGAGCAGTACTTC. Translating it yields CSVRRSEAYEQYF.

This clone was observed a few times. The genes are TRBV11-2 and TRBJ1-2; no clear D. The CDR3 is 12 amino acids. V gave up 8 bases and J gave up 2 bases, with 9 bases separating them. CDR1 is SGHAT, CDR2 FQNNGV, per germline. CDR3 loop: CASSAENYGYTF. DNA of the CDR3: TGTGCCAGCTCCGCGGAGAACTATGGCTACACCTTC.

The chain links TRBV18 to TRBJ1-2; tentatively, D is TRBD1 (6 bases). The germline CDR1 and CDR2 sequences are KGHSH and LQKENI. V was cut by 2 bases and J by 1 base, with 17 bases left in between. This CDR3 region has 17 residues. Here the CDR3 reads CASSPSAGARGNYGYTF. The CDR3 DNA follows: TGTGCCAGCTCACCATCGGCAGGGGCCAGGGGTAACTATGGCTACACCTTC. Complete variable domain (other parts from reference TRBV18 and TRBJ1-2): NAGVMQNPRHLVRRRGQEARLRCSPMKGHSHVYWYRQLPEEGLKFMVYLQKENIIDESGMPKERFSAEFPKEGPSILRIQQVVRGDSAAYFCASSPSAGARGNYGYTFGSGTRLTVV.

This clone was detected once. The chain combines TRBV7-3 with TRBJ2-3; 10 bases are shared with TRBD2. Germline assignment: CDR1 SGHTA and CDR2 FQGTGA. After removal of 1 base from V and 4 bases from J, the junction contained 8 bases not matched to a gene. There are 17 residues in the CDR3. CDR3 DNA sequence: TGTGCCAGCAGCTTAATTATCACTAGCGGGACCCCAGATACGCAGTATTTT. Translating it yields CASSLIITSGTPDTQYF.

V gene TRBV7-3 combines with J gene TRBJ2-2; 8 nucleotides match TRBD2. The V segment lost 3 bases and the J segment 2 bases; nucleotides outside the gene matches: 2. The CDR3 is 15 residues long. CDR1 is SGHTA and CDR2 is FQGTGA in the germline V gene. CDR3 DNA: TGTGCCAGCAGCTTCGGACTAGCCAACACCGGGGAGCTGTTTTTT. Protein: CASSFGLANTGELFF. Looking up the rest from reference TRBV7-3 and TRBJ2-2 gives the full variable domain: GAGVSQTPSNKVTEKGKYVELRCDPISGHTALYWYRQSLGQGPEFLIYFQGTGAADDSGLPNDRFFAVRPEGSVSTLKIQRTERGDSAVYLCASSFGLANTGELFFGEGSRLTVL.

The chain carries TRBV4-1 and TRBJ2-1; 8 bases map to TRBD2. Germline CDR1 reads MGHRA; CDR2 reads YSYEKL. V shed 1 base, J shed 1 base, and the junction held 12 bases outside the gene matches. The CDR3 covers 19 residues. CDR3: CASSQAISGGVLSYNEQFF. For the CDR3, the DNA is TGCGCCAGCAGCCAAGCGATAAGCGGGGGCGTCCTATCCTACAATGAGCAGTTCTTC.

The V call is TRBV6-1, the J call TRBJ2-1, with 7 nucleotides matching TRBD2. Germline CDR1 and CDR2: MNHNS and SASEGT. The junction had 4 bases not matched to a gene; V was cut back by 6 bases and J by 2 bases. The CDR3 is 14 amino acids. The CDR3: CASSSSGPYNEQFF. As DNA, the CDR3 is TGTGCCAGCAGCTCTAGCGGACCCTACAATGAGCAGTTCTTC.

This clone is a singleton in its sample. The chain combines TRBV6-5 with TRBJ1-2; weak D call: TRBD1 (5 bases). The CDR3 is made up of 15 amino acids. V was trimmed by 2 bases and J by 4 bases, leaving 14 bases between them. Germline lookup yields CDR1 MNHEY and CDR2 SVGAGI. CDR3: CASSYGAAGTYGYTF. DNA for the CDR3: TGTGCCAGCAGTTACGGGGCGGCAGGAACCTATGGCTACACCTTC.

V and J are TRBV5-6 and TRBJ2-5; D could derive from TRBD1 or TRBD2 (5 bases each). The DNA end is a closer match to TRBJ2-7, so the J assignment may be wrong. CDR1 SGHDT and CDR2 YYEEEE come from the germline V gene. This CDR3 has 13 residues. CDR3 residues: CASSSGTLYEQYF. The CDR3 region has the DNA TGTGCCAGCAGCTCCGGGACCCTCTACGAGCAGTACTTC.

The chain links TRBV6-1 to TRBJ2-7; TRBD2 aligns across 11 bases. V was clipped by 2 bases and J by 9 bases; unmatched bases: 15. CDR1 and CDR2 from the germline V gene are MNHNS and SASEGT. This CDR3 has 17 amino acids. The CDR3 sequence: CASSEPTGTSGRWVQYF. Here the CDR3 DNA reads TGTGCCAGCAGTGAACCGACTGGGACTAGCGGTCGTTGGGTGCAGTACTTC.

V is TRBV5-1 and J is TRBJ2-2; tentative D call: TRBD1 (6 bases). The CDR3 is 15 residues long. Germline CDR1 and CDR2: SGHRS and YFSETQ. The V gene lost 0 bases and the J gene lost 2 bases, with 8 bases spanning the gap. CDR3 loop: CASSLVGGNTGELFF. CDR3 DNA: TGCGCCAGCAGCTTGGTAGGGGGAAACACCGGGGAGCTGTTTTTT.

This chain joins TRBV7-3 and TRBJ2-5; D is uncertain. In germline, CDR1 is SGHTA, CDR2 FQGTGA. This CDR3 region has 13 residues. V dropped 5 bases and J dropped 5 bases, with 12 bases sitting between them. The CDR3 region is CASSPRLWETQYF. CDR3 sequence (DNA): TGTGCCAGCAGCCCCCGTTTGTGGGAGACCCAGTACTTC.

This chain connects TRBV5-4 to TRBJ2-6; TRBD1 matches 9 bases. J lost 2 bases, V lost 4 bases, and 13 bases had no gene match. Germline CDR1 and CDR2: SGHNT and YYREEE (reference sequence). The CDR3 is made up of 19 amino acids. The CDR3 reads CASSPSRDRANPGANVLTF. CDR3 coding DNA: TGTGCCAGCAGCCCTTCCCGGGACAGGGCCAACCCTGGGGCCAACGTCCTGACTTTC.

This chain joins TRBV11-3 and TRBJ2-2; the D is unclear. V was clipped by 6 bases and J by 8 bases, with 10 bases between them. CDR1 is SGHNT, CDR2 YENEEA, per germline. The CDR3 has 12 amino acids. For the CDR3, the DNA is TGTGCCAGCAGACAGCGCCGAGGGGAGCTGTTTTTT. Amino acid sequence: CASRQRRGELFF.

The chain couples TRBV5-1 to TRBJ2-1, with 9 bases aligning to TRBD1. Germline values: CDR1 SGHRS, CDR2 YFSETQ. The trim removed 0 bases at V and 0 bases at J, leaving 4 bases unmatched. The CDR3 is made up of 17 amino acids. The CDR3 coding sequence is TGCGCCAGCAGCTTGGTGACAGGGGGGAGCTCCTACAATGAGCAGTTCTTC. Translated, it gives CASSLVTGGSSYNEQFF.

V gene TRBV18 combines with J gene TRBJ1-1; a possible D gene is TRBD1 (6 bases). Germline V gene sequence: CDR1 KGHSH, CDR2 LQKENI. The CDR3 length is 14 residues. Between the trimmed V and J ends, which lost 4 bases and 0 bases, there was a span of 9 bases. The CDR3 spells CASSQQGLNTEAFF. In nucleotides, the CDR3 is TGTGCCAGCTCACAACAGGGCCTGAACACTGAAGCTTTCTTT.